This TCR beta chain came from a study of blood T cell repertoires in COVID-19. Study in general: The United States, Italy and Spain provided the acute and convalescent COVID-19 samples. T cells, B-cell-depleted T cells, or PBMCs supplied cDNA or gDNA.

This CDR3 has 16 residues. In the authors' workflow: Nucleated cell counts were estimated from reference gene primer amplification. Profiling relied on immunoSEQ multiplex PCR, and the TCRdb table lists in-frame clones only, not all of them. The DNA was the basis for D and trimming; V, J and clone size are from that table. This table holds about 61,000 clones, roughly 87% found once. This sequence originates from an elderly man in a cohort sampled during active COVID-19. Material: peripheral blood. This chain joins TRBV21-1 and TRBJ2-7; the table's D gene call, TRBD1, was not cross checked with the DNA. TRBV21-1 corresponds to a pseudogene. This CDR3 is CASNSRKDRGPHEQYF. Here the CDR3 DNA reads TGTGCCAGCAACTCCCGGAAGGACAGGGGACCCCACGAGCAGTACTTC.